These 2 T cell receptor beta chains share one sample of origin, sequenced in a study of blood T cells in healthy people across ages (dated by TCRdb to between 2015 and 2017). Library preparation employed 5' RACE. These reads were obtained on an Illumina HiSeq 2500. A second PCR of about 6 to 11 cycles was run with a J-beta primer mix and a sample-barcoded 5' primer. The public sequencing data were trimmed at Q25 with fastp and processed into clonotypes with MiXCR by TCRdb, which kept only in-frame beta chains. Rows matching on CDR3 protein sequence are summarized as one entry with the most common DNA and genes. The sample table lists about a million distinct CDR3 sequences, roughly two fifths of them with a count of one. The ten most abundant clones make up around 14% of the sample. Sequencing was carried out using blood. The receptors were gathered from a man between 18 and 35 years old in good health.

CDR3 bases: TGTGCCAGCAGGGGAGACCGTTCTGGAAACACCATATATTTT. Residues: CASRGDRSGNTIYF. The V and J genes are TRBV6-6 and TRBJ1-3; D ambiguous. Trimming took 6 bases from V and 1 from J, leaving 10 bases between them. The CDR3 runs to 14 residues. Germline V CDR1 and CDR2: MNHNY, SVGAGI (reference sequence).

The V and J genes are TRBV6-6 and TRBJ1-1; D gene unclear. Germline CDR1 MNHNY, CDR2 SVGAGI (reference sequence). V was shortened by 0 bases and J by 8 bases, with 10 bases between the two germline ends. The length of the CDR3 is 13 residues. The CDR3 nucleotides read TGTGCCAGCAGTTACTCGATTGGATCGGAAGCTTTCTTT. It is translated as CASSYSIGSEAFF.